Following are 17 T cell receptor beta chains from one sample sequenced in a study of metastatic and nonmetastatic thyroid tumors. The entire patient cohort was treatment-naive prior to thyroid surgery. Via MiXCR, TCRdb re-called the PCR reads. The sample holds some 22,000 clones, 9.5% to 12% seen once. What was sequenced was blood. Receptors originate from a female donor with papillary thyroid cancer or a benign thyroid nodule (not recorded which). Some clones in this sample may be carry-over from other donors' samples.

Remarks on this clone: A much bigger clone sits one base away, suggesting this may be a read error. V gene TRBV2 combines with J gene TRBJ2-1; 10 nucleotides agree with TRBD2. Per the germline V gene, CDR1 is SNHLY and CDR2 is FYNNEI. CDR3 length: 15 amino acids. V gave up 5 bases and J gave up 2 bases; unmatched junction bases: 3. The CDR3 sequence is CASSLLAGTYNEQFF. CDR3 DNA: TGTGCCAGCAGTCTACTAGCGGGAACCTACAATGAGCAGTTCTTC.

As to this clone: This sequence may be a read error, since a much larger clone differs from it by one base. The chain joins TRBV4-2 to TRBJ2-1; a weak D match, TRBD2 (5 bases). The germline V gene encodes CDR1 LGHNA and CDR2 YNFKEQ. The CDR3 has 15 amino acids. In DNA, the CDR3 is TGTGCCAGCAGCCAATGGGTGCTAGCTGGCAATGATCAGTTCTTC. Its protein is CASSQWVLAGNDQFF.

This clone has ten or more counts. The germline gene is not matched at one end of the junction; a read error may be the cause. The V and J genes are TRBV11-1 and TRBJ1-3, with D possibly TRBD1 on 5 matching bases. The CDR3 has 19 amino acids. Germline CDR1 is SGHAT and CDR2 is FQDESV (reference sequence). The CDR3, as DNA: TGTGCCAGCAGCTTTCGTTCCGGCGAGGGGTGGGGTTCTGGAGACACCATATATTTT. Translating it yields CASSFRSGEGWGSGDTIYF. The whole variable domain, filled in from reference TRBV11-1 and TRBJ1-3, reads EAEVAQSPRYKITEKSQAVAFWCDPISGHATLYWYRQILGQGPELLVQFQDESVVDDSQLPKDRFSAERLKGVDSTLKIQPAELGDSAMYLCASSFRSGEGWGSGDTIYFGEGSWLTVV.

To note about this clone: A much larger clone lies one base from this, so it may be a read error. V and J are TRBV3-1 and TRBJ1-1, with D perhaps TRBD1 (5 bases). Germline V gene lookup returns CDR1 LGHDT and CDR2 YNNKEL (reference sequence). There are 14 residues in the CDR3. Here the CDR3 DNA reads TGTGCCAGCAGCCTCAAGGGACTGAACACTGAAGCTTTATTT. Encoded protein: CASSLKGLNTEALF. The whole variable domain, remainder taken from reference TRBV3-1 and TRBJ1-1, is DTAVSQTPKYLVTQMGNDKSIKCEQNLGHDTMYWYKQDSKKFLKIMFSYNNKELIINETVPNRFSPKSPDKAHLNLHINSLELGDSAVYFCASSLKGLNTEALFGQGTRLTVV.

This clone came up many times. The chain links TRBV7-2 to TRBJ1-4; D ambiguous. The CDR3 sequence is 12 residues long. V was trimmed by 4 bases and J by 4 bases, leaving 4 bases between them. Germline CDR1 reads SGHTA; CDR2 reads FQGNSA. CDR3 bases: TGTGCCAGCAGCTCCTATAATGAAAAACTGTTTTTT. Translated: CASSSYNEKLFF.

Notes on this clone: A junction end diverges from the germline sequence, so it may reflect a read error. This chain joins TRBV27 and TRBJ2-3, with D tentatively TRBD1 (5 bases). The CDR3 contains 16 residues. Looked up from germline, CDR1 is MNHEY and CDR2 is SMNVEV (reference sequence). The CDR3 DNA sequence: TGTGCCAGCAGTCTTCTCAGGGCCCAGGCCACAGATACTCAGTATTTT. This gives the protein CASSLLRAQATDTQYF.

This clone came up many times. This sequence joins TRBV28 and TRBJ1-3; 7 bases are shared with TRBD1. The CDR3 is made up of 16 amino acids. V lost 4 bases to trimming and J lost 0 bases; unmatched junction nucleotides: 6. Germline CDR1 MDHEN, CDR2 SYDVKM. For the CDR3, the DNA is TGTGCCAGCAGTTCAACAGGGGTCGGCTCTGGAAACACCATATATTTT. It translates to CASSSTGVGSGNTIYF.

This clone was seen repeatedly, ten times or more. The rearrangement joins TRBV12-3 or TRBV12-4 to TRBJ2-2, with 9 bases aligning to TRBD1. V gave up 8 bases and J gave up 6 bases; unmatched junction bases: 7. This CDR3 is built from 14 residues. For the CDR3, the DNA is TGTGCCAGCGGGGACAGGGAGGTTCCCGGGGAGCTGTTTTTT. Translated, it gives CASGDREVPGELFF.

This clone was seen repeatedly, ten times or more. V is TRBV10-3 and J is TRBJ2-3; 13 nucleotides agree with TRBD2. The CDR3 covers 16 residues. The V gene end was trimmed by 6 bases and the J gene end by 2 bases; junction bases not matched to a gene: 5. In germline, CDR1 is ENHRY, CDR2 SYGVKD. CDR3 loop: CAIRGGTSGNTDTQYF. CDR3 nucleotides: TGTGCCATCAGGGGGGGGACTAGCGGGAACACAGATACGCAGTATTTT.

The V call is TRBV4-2, the J call TRBJ2-5, with 8 bases identical to TRBD2. The CDR3 covers 17 residues. Trimming at V came to 2 bases and at J to 5 bases, leaving 13 bases not matched to a gene. Germline V gene sequence: CDR1 LGHNA, CDR2 YNFKEQ. CDR3 DNA sequence: TGTGCCAGCAGCCAAAGGGCGGGGGGAGTGCTCACGGAGACCCAGTACTTC. This codes for CASSQRAGGVLTETQYF.

The J gene is TRBJ2-1, the V gene TRBV6-4, with D possibly being TRBD1 or TRBD2 (5 bases each). Germline V gene data show CDR1 as MRHNA and CDR2 as SNTAGT. This CDR3 region has 15 residues. The ends were cut back, 0 bases at V and 10 bases at J, with 16 bases in the middle. The CDR3 loop reads CASSDSTDTSGEQFF. The CDR3 coding sequence is TGTGCCAGCAGTGACTCTACGGACACCAGCGGCGAGCAGTTCTTC.

This clone was observed many times. The chain couples TRBV7-2 to TRBJ1-2, with a tentative D call TRBD1 (5 bases). There are 17 residues in the CDR3. Per germline, CDR1 SGHTA and CDR2 FQGNSA. The germline V and J ends were trimmed by 0 bases and 5 bases, with 19 bases remaining between them. CDR3 sequence reads: CASSLAATGVGSYGYTF. For the CDR3, the DNA is TGTGCCAGCAGCTTAGCCGCTACAGGAGTCGGTTCATATGGCTACACCTTC.

This clone came up many times. This chain connects TRBV20-1 to TRBJ2-7; TRBD1 matches 11 bases. The CDR3 is 13 residues long. Germline assignment: CDR1 DFQATT and CDR2 SNEGSKA (reference sequence). V lost 6 bases and J lost 6; bases outside the gene matches: 7. The CDR3 loop reads CSAAGTGGTEQYF. The CDR3 coding sequence is TGCAGTGCCGCCGGGACAGGGGGGACCGAGCAGTACTTC.

The table lists this clone with many counts. The chain combines TRBV28 with TRBJ2-5; D may be TRBD1 (5 bases). V shed 6 bases and J shed 5 bases, with 16 bases lying between them. This CDR3 has 14 amino acids. Germline V CDR1 and CDR2: MDHEN, SYDVKM. The CDR3 region is CASSPPVGAETQYF. As DNA, the CDR3 is TGTGCCAGCAGCCCCCCCGTAGGGGCGGAGACCCAGTACTTC.

CDR3 in amino acids: CASSLSTLSGTFYSNQPQHF. The CDR3 DNA reads as TGTGCCAGCAGCCTAAGTACCCTAAGCGGGACATTTTATAGCAATCAGCCCCAGCATTTT. The chain links TRBV3-1 to TRBJ1-5; a weak D match, TRBD1 (6 bases). Trimming took 4 bases from V and 0 from J, leaving 25 bases between them. CDR3 size: 20 residues. Germline V lookup: CDR1 LGHDT, CDR2 YNNKEL (reference sequence).

At least ten counts were recorded for this clone. V is TRBV5-1 and J is TRBJ2-2; 7 nucleotides agree with TRBD1. CDR1 and CDR2 (germline): SGHRS, YFSETQ. The CDR3 is made up of 11 amino acids. V dropped 7 bases and J dropped 6; count of bases not matched to a gene: 0. CDR3 sequence: CASQGAGELFF. The CDR3 DNA reads TGCGCCAGCCAGGGGGCCGGGGAGCTGTTTTTT. Full variable domain (rest looked up from reference TRBV5-1 and TRBJ2-2): KAGVTQTPRYLIKTRGQQVTLSCSPISGHRSVSWYQQTPGQGLQFLFEYFSETQRNKGNFPGRFSGRQFSNSRSEMNVSTLELGDSALYLCASQGAGELFFGEGSRLTVL.

The CDR3 DNA reads TGTGCCAGCAGTTTATTTGCCGAGCAGTACTTC. It codes for CASSLFAEQYF. The gene calls are TRBV12-3 or TRBV12-4 and TRBJ2-7, with no clear D. This CDR3 spans 11 amino acids. The V gene lost 2 bases and the J gene lost 6 bases, with 5 bases spanning the gap.